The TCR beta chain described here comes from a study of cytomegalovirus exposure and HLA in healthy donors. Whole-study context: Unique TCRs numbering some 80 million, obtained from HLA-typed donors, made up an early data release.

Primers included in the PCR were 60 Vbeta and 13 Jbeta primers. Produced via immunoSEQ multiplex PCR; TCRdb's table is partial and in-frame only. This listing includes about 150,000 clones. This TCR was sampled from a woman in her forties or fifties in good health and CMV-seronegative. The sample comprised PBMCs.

CDR3 in DNA: TGTGCCAGCAGTTTATCGCCAATTAGCACTAATGAAAAACTGTTTTTT. This sequence encodes CASSLSPISTNEKLFF. The gene calls are TRBV27 and TRBJ1-4; the D is unclear. Germline CDR1 is MNHEY and CDR2 is SMNVEV (reference sequence). The CDR3 extends over 16 amino acids. V was cut by 0 bases and J by 2 bases, with 10 bases left in between.